This TCR beta chain came from a study of beta chain features in type 1 diabetes. In the case of this clone: No antigen is known for it.

Sorting based on CD45RO/CCR7/CD25/CD127/CD95/CD27 separated CD4+ naive, central memory, regulatory and stem cell-like memory cells. Overall study findings and caveats: Type 1 diabetes patients showed fewer insertions and more deletions at VDJ junctions.

Every bit of the isolated RNA underwent reverse transcription, so sequencing read expressed TCRB transcripts. Naive, central memory and regulatory T cell samples averaged roughly 3.6 million reads. The repertoire was sequenced with immunoSEQ multiplex PCR; TCRdb's copy has only in-frame clones and lacks some. The data contain 600,000 to 650,000 clones, about 14% of them singletons. CDR1 and CDR2 (germline): SGHTA, FQGTGA. The ends lost 0 bases at V and 3 bases at J; junction bases unmatched: 5. CDR3 length: 16 amino acids. The TCR comes from a man younger than 35 in good health. This chain joins TRBV7-3 and TRBJ2-3; 8 nucleotides line up with TRBD2. Sequencing was carried out using naive CD4+ T cells from blood. The CDR3 sequence: CASSLTGLERTDTQYF. The CDR3 DNA reads TGTGCCAGCAGCTTAACGGGACTAGAGCGGACAGATACGCAGTATTTT.